The source of this T cell receptor (beta chain) is a study of T cell changes during pregnancy in multiple sclerosis. The CDR3 loop spans 14 amino acids. The V gene's germline CDR1 is ENHRY and CDR2 SYGVKD. Trimming removed 4 bases from V and 5 bases from J; junction bases left unmatched: 4. TCRdb keeps only in-frame clones here, not all; method: immunoSEQ multiplex PCR. The profile shows about 68,000 clones, roughly nine tenths of them singletons. This chain links TRBV10-3 with TRBJ2-5; 10 nucleotides line up with TRBD2. The receptor was derived from a female donor in good health, enrolled as a control in a pregnancy study. Sequences were derived from peripheral blood, sampled in the second trimester of pregnancy. The CDR3: CAISGSGGRETQYF. CDR3 nucleotide sequence: TGTGCCATCAGTGGTAGCGGGGGGCGGGAGACCCAGTACTTC.